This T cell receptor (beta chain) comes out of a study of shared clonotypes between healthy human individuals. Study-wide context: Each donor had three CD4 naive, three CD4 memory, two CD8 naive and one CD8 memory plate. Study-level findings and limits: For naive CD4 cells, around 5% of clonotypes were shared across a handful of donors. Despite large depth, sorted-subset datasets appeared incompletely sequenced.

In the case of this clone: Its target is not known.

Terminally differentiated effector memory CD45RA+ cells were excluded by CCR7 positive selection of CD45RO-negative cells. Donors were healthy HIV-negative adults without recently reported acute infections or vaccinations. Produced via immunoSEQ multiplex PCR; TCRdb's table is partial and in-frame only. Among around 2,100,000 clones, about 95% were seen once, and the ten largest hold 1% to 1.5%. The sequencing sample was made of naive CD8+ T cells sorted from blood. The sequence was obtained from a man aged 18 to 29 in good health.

CDR3 protein: CASSLALMSPVIEQYF. The DNA for the CDR3 is TGTGCCAGCAGCTTAGCACTCATGTCCCCGGTGATCGAGCAGTACTTC. The chain joins TRBV7-9 to TRBJ2-7, with D uncertain. V was pared by 0 bases and J by 6 bases, with 18 bases between. CDR1 is SEHNR, CDR2 FQNEAQ, per germline (reference sequence). CDR3 length equals 16 residues.